One sample yielded the 25 T cell receptor beta chains listed below, sequenced in a study of early T cells in non-severe SARS-CoV-2 infection. TCRdb itself ran the 5' RACE reads through MiXCR, one entry per CDR3 protein. The table lists some 90,000 distinct CDR3 sequences, under 15% of them singletons. What was sequenced was whole blood. The origin of the receptors is an adult who was a healthcare worker with PCR-confirmed SARS-CoV-2 infection or an uninfected control (not recorded which).

This sequence joins TRBV12-2 and TRBJ2-1; TRBD1 was called by the table and not checked on the DNA. TRBV12-2 is tagged as a pseudogene. The CDR3 covers 13 residues. In DNA form, the CDR3 reads TGTGCAAGTCGCCTCCTGGGGGGCAATGAGCAGTTCTTC. Translation: CASRLLGGNEQFF.

This clonotype was seen more than once but under ten times. V and J are TRBV10-1 and TRBJ2-3; TRBD1 matches at 9 bases. From germline, CDR1 is WNHNN and CDR2 SYGVQD (reference sequence). The length of the CDR3 is 15 residues. V was clipped by 0 bases and J by 5 bases; unmatched bases: 3. CDR3 residues: CASSESGQGQDTQYF. CDR3 DNA sequence: TGCGCCAGCAGTGAGTCCGGACAGGGGCAAGATACGCAGTATTTT.

This rearrangement joins TRBV5-1 to TRBJ2-1; 9 nucleotides line up with TRBD2. Germline trimming cut 0 bases from V and 10 bases from J; bases unmatched to any gene: 14. Germline CDR1 reads SGHRS; CDR2 reads YFSETQ. The CDR3 extends over 17 amino acids. The CDR3 nucleotides read TGCGCCAGCAGCTTGGCTTCCGGGGGTAGCGGGAGCAGAGAGCAGTTCTTC. This translates into CASSLASGGSGSREQFF.

The chain carries TRBV29-1 and TRBJ1-2; unclear D gene. The CDR3 has 12 residues. Germline V gene data show CDR1 as SQVTM and CDR2 as ANQGSEA. Between the trimmed V and J ends, which lost 4 bases and 2 bases, there was a span of 8 bases. This chain's CDR3 is CSVADQNYGYTF. CDR3 sequence (DNA): TGCAGCGTTGCGGATCAGAACTATGGCTACACCTTC.

The chain has TRBV11-2 and TRBJ2-2; no clear D gene. The length of the CDR3 is 14 residues. V lost 1 base and J 3 bases, leaving 6 bases between the germline ends. The germline gives CDR1 SGHAT, CDR2 FQNNGV. The CDR3 reads CASSLVRDTGELFF. The CDR3 DNA is TGTGCCAGCAGCTTAGTCCGGGACACCGGGGAGCTGTTTTTT.

The chain uses TRBV20-1 and TRBJ1-1, with D hard to call. The CDR3 spans 14 residues. The germline CDR1 and CDR2 sequences are DFQATT and SNEGSKA (reference sequence). Trimming cost V 7 bases and J 3 bases, with 18 bases left between them. The CDR3: CSVPVRPLDTEAFF. In nucleotides, the CDR3 is TGCAGTGTGCCAGTTCGCCCGTTGGACACTGAAGCTTTCTTT.

This clonotype was observed at least ten times. V gene TRBV7-2 combines with J gene TRBJ2-3; possibly TRBD1 for D (6 bases). V was trimmed by 1 base and J by 1 base, leaving 9 bases between them. Germline values: CDR1 SGHTA, CDR2 FQGNSA. The CDR3 loop spans 15 amino acids. The CDR3 DNA is TGTGCCAGCAGCTTAGAGGGGGTCGGCACAGATACGCAGTATTTT. Translated, it gives CASSLEGVGTDTQYF.

In DNA form, the CDR3 reads TGTGCCTGGAGTGTAGGCAAGGAGGACACCTTC. Its translation: CAWSVGKEDTF. V is TRBV30 and J is TRBJ1-2, with D uncertain. V shed 0 bases and J shed 12 bases, with 11 bases lying between them. The CDR3 contains 11 residues. Per germline, CDR1 GTSNPN and CDR2 SVGIG (reference sequence).

Only a few counts were recorded for this clonotype. In nucleotides, the CDR3 is TGTGCCAGCAGCCCGAAGACAGGGTACAATGAGCAGTTCTTC. Encoded protein: CASSPKTGYNEQFF. The chain employs TRBV27 and TRBJ2-1; 7 positions match TRBD1. Germline assignment: CDR1 MNHEY and CDR2 SMNVEV (reference sequence). V was pared by 6 bases and J by 4 bases, with 6 bases of the junction left unmatched. The CDR3 loop spans 14 amino acids.

This sequence joins TRBV20-1 and TRBJ2-7, with 10 bases fitting TRBD2. J gave up 9 bases and V 3 bases, and 8 bases lay outside the gene matches. The germline V gene has CDR1 DFQATT and CDR2 SNEGSKA (reference sequence). This CDR3 contains 13 residues. The CDR3 sequence: CSASALAGVVQYF. CDR3 sequence (DNA): TGCAGTGCTAGTGCCCTAGCGGGAGTAGTGCAGTACTTC.

This clonotype was detected many times. V and J are TRBV7-6 and TRBJ2-3; the match to TRBD2 covers 8 bases. The germline V gene encodes CDR1 SGHVS and CDR2 FNYEAQ. The CDR3 is made up of 17 amino acids. After removal of 1 base from V and 6 bases from J, the junction contained 12 bases not matched to a gene. The CDR3 sequence is CASSLDGTGTRPDTQYF. The DNA for the CDR3 is TGTGCCAGCAGCTTAGACGGGACCGGGACTAGACCCGATACGCAGTATTTT.

This clonotype was picked up many times. The rearrangement uses TRBV5-1 and TRBJ1-1; D not certain. This CDR3 has 13 residues. V lost 4 bases, J lost 0 bases, and 7 bases lay in between. Germline assignment: CDR1 SGHRS and CDR2 YFSETQ. The CDR3 coding sequence is TGCGCCAGCAGCAGCACGATGAACACTGAAGCTTTCTTT. Translated, it gives CASSSTMNTEAFF.

The chain carries TRBV14 and TRBJ1-5, with unresolved D. The CDR3 spans 13 residues. Looked up from germline, CDR1 is SGHDN and CDR2 is FVKESK. Trimming shortened V by 0 bases and J by 9 bases, and 9 bases separated the two germline ends. The CDR3 region is CASSQEHPTPQHF. In nucleotides, the CDR3 is TGTGCCAGCAGCCAAGAACACCCCACGCCCCAGCATTTT.

This clonotype was counted a few times. The chain employs TRBV15 and TRBJ2-5, with D perhaps TRBD2 (6 bases). V dropped 0 bases and J dropped 4 bases, with 15 bases sitting between them. The germline gives CDR1 LNHNV, CDR2 YYDKDF (reference sequence). This CDR3 is 16 amino acids long. CDR3 sequence (DNA): TGTGCCACCAGCAGAGATAATCCCACTAGCAGAGAGACCCAGTACTTC. Residues: CATSRDNPTSRETQYF.

This clonotype was found a few times. The V call is TRBV2, the J call TRBJ2-3, with 9 bases identical to TRBD2. Germline CDR1 SNHLY, CDR2 FYNNEI. Trimming took 4 bases from V and 1 from J; bases not matched to a gene: 0. This CDR3 spans 14 amino acids. The CDR3 DNA reads as TGTGCCAGCAGTGGGACTAGCGGCACAGATACGCAGTATTTT. As protein: CASSGTSGTDTQYF.

This clonotype showed up just a few times. This chain links TRBV29-1 with TRBJ1-1, with 7 bases lining up with TRBD1. The J segment lost 3 bases and the V segment lost 7 bases, leaving 8 bases of the junction unmatched. The CDR3 runs to 13 residues. Germline V gene lookup returns CDR1 SQVTM and CDR2 ANQGSEA. This CDR3 is CSGRYRGDTEAFF. The CDR3 bases are TGCAGCGGTCGATACAGGGGCGACACTGAAGCTTTCTTT.

This clonotype was seen only a few times. J is TRBJ2-1 and V is TRBV19; TRBD2 matches 8 bases. The CDR3 totals 17 residues. V dropped 1 base and J dropped 8; count of bases not matched to a gene: 13. Germline V gene sequence: CDR1 LNHDA, CDR2 SQIVND (reference sequence). The CDR3 sequence: CASSIGLVGRAGDEQFF. The CDR3 bases are TGTGCCAGTAGTATAGGGCTAGTCGGGAGGGCCGGGGATGAGCAGTTCTTC.

This clonotype was counted between two and nine times. The V and J genes are TRBV20-1 and TRBJ2-4; tentative D call: TRBD1 (5 bases). The V end was cut by 6 bases, the J end by 7 bases, with 10 bases between. The germline CDR1 and CDR2 sequences are DFQATT and SNEGSKA (reference sequence). The CDR3 has 11 residues. CDR3 sequence: CSAEKGNIQYF. The DNA for the CDR3 is TGCAGTGCGGAAAAGGGGAACATTCAGTACTTC.

This chain links TRBV4-3 with TRBJ1-1; tentatively, D is TRBD1 (5 bases). The length of the CDR3 is 14 residues. Germline CDR1 is LGHNA and CDR2 is YSLEER. Trimming took off 8 bases at V and 4 bases at J, with 17 bases between the two ends. Written as DNA, the CDR3 is TGCGCCAGCGGGCCATCCAGGGTTGGCACTGAAGCTTTCTTT. Protein sequence: CASGPSRVGTEAFF.

A few counts support this clonotype. The rearrangement uses TRBV28 and TRBJ1-4; the D gene is possibly TRBD1 (5 bases). The germline V gene encodes CDR1 MDHEN and CDR2 SYDVKM. V was clipped by 3 bases and J by 7 bases, with 18 bases between them. The CDR3 has 16 amino acids. CDR3 sequence (DNA): TGTGCCAGCAGTTTCCGGTCCAAGGGGTGGGGTGAAAAACTGTTTTTT. Amino acids: CASSFRSKGWGEKLFF. The complete variable domain, with remaining parts taken from reference TRBV28 and TRBJ1-4, reads DVKVTQSSRYLVKRTGEKVFLECVQDMDHENMFWYRQDPGLGLRLIYFSYDVKMKEKGDIPEGYSVSREKKERFSLILESASTNQTSMYLCASSFRSKGWGEKLFFGSGTQLSVL.

The chain couples TRBV12-3 or TRBV12-4 to TRBJ1-1; weak D call: TRBD1 (5 bases). The CDR3 covers 13 residues. Trimming shortened V by 7 bases and J by 1 base, and 10 bases separated the two germline ends. The CDR3 DNA is TGTGCCAGCAACCCCAGGGCGAACACTGAAGCTTTCTTT. Its protein product is CASNPRANTEAFF.

In this sample, this clonotype turned up once. This chain connects TRBV4-1 to TRBJ2-1; 10 bases agree with TRBD1. The junction had 2 bases not matched to a gene; V was cut back by 4 bases and J by 5 bases. The CDR3 totals 14 residues. Germline CDR1 is MGHRA and CDR2 is YSYEKL. The CDR3 reads CASSPDRGHNEQFF. Written as DNA, the CDR3 is TGCGCCAGCAGCCCCGACAGGGGGCACAATGAGCAGTTCTTC.

In this sample, this clonotype turned up a few times. CDR3 nucleotide sequence: TGCAGTGCTAGTCGTGACAGAGGTAAACTGTTTTTT. Translating it yields CSASRDRGKLFF. The rearrangement joins TRBV20-1 to TRBJ1-4, with a weak D call TRBD1 (5 bases). Per germline, CDR1 DFQATT and CDR2 SNEGSKA (reference sequence). The CDR3 consists of 12 residues. V lost 3 bases to trimming and J lost 11 bases, with 13 bases between them.

In its sample, this clonotype was seen many times. The chain links TRBV7-2 to TRBJ2-7; the match to TRBD2 covers 12 bases. Losses at the gene ends were 1 base for V and 2 bases for J; bases not matched to a gene: 12. Germline V gene lookup returns CDR1 SGHTA and CDR2 FQGNSA. The CDR3 length is 19 residues. CDR3 sequence: CASSLGSGTSGLTAYEQYF. In DNA form, the CDR3 reads TGTGCCAGCAGCTTAGGGTCCGGGACTAGCGGGCTTACGGCCTACGAGCAGTACTTC.

The rearrangement links TRBV29-1 to TRBJ2-3; maybe TRBD2 (5 bases). Per the germline V gene, CDR1 is SQVTM and CDR2 is ANQGSEA. V was cut by 5 bases and J by 4 bases, with 16 bases left in between. The CDR3 is 14 residues long. CDR3 sequence: CSVSWSGGSDTQYF. The CDR3 DNA is TGCAGCGTTTCCTGGTCTGGCGGGTCAGATACGCAGTATTTT.